These 5 T cell receptor beta chains were sequenced from one sample in a study of T cells after yellow fever vaccination. MiXCR, applied by TCRdb to the 5' RACE reads, yields one record per CDR3 protein. The sample lists about 580,000 distinct CDR3 sequences, 17% occurring once. The sequencing here drew on PBMCs, taken about 5 days after the first yellow fever vaccination. These receptors were collected from a man between 18 and 35 years old who received the YFV17D yellow fever vaccine.

DNA of the CDR3: TGTGCCATCAGACCTAGACAGGCGAACACTGAAGCTTTCTTT. Residues: CAIRPRQANTEAFF. The chain has TRBV10-3 and TRBJ1-1; tentative D call: TRBD1 (6 bases). Germline V gene data show CDR1 as ENHRY and CDR2 as SYGVKD. The V and J ends lost 6 bases and 1 base respectively, with 12 bases between them. There are 14 residues in the CDR3.

For this clonotype: At one end the junction does not follow the germline gene, possibly because of a read error. The chain links TRBV12-3 or TRBV12-4 to TRBJ2-1, with 12 bases identical to TRBD2. CDR3 length: 15 residues. The CDR3 reads CASSLAGGRLIEQFF. CDR3 coding DNA: TGTGCCAGCAGTCTAGCGGGGGGGCGGTTGATTGAGCAGTTCTTC.

The gene calls are TRBV6-5 and TRBJ2-3; D not certain. V lost 2 bases and J lost 6, with 3 bases in between. The length of the CDR3 is 11 residues. Germline assignment: CDR1 MNHEY and CDR2 SVGAGI. DNA for the CDR3: TGTGCCAGCAGTTACGCGGATACGCAGTATTTT. Its translation: CASSYADTQYF.

This chain links TRBV3-1 with TRBJ2-3, with 9 bases matching TRBD1. V lost 4 bases to trimming and J lost 6 bases; unmatched junction nucleotides: 5. The germline CDR1 and CDR2 sequences are LGHDT and YNNKEL (reference sequence). This CDR3 comprises 14 residues. DNA of the CDR3: TGTGCCAGCAGCCGCTTACAGGGGGCTGATACGCAGTATTTT. Translated: CASSRLQGADTQYF.

In this sample, this clonotype turned up a few times. CDR3 DNA sequence: TGTGCCAGCAGTCACCCGGGACAGGGATACAATGAGCAGTTCTTC. It encodes CASSHPGQGYNEQFF. The rearrangement links TRBV12-3 or TRBV12-4 to TRBJ2-1; 9 bases map to TRBD1. This CDR3 region has 15 residues. V shed 5 bases, J shed 4 bases, and the junction held 6 bases outside the gene matches.